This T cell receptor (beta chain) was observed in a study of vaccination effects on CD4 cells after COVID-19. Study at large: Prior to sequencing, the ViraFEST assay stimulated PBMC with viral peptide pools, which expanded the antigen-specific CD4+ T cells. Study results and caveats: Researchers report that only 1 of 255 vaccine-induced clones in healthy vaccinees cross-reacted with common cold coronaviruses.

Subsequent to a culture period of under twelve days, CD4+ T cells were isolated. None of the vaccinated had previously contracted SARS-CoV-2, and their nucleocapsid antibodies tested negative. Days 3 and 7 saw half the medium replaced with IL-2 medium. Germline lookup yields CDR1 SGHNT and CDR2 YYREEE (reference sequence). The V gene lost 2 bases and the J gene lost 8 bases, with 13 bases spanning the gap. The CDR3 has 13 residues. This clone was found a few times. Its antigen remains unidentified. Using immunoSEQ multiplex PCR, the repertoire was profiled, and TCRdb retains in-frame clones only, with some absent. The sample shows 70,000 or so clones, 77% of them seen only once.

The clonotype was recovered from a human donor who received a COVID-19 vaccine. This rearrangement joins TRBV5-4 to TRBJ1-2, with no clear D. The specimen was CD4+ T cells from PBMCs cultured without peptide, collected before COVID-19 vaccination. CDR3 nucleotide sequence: TGTGCCAGCAGCTTCTTAGACGGCCTAGGCTACACCTTC. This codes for CASSFLDGLGYTF.